The entry below describes one TCR beta chain. As handled by the study authors: It was from reference gene primer amplification that nucleated cell counts were estimated. The assay was immunoSEQ multiplex PCR, and TCRdb's table has in-frame clones only and misses some. V and J calls and clone size come straight from that table; D and trimming were deduced from the DNA. The data hold 250,000 to 300,000 clones, with about nine tenths observed a single time. This entry is derived from a study of blood T cell repertoires in COVID-19. The wider study: Samples representing acute and convalescent COVID-19 were sourced from the United States, Italy and Spain. T cells, B-cell-depleted T cells, or PBMCs provided the cDNA or gDNA that served as material.

The CDR3 loop spans 13 amino acids. The germline V gene has CDR1 SGHNT and CDR2 YENEEA. V was clipped by 8 bases and J by 3 bases, with 13 bases between them. The sample comprised peripheral blood. The rearrangement joins TRBV11-3 to TRBJ2-5; no reliable D call. The clonotype comes from a man aged 45-65 years with acute or convalescent COVID-19. Here the CDR3 DNA reads TGTGCCAGCTCCCAGTCAACCGAAGAGACCCAGTACTTC. Amino acids: CASSQSTEETQYF. The whole variable domain, filled in from reference TRBV11-3 and TRBJ2-5, reads EAGVVQSPRYKIIEKKQPVAFWCNPISGHNTLYWYLQNLGQGPELLIRYENEEAVDDSQLPKDRFSAERLKGVDSTLKIQPAELGDSAVYLCASSQSTEETQYFGPGTRLLVL.